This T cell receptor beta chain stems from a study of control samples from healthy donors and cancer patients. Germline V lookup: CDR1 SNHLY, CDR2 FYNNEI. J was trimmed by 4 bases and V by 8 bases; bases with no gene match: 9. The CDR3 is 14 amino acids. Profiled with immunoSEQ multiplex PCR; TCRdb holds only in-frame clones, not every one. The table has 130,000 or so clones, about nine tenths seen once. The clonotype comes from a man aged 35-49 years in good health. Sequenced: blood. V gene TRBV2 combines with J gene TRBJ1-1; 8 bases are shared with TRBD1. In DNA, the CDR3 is TGTGCCAGCCAAATCGAACAGGGGGGCACTGAAGCTTTCTTT. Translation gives CASQIEQGGTEAFF.